Included here is one T cell receptor (beta chain) sequence, with context. In its sample, this clone was seen once. What antigen it recognizes has not been identified. The record has no base qualities; no much larger clone is one base away. The collaborating institutions used their own protocols to collect whole blood in K2EDTA tubes. Collaborator samples were shipped for TCRbeta analysis as frozen whole blood, isolated PBMCs, or DNA extracted from either sample type. The sample originates from a study of blood T cell repertoires in COVID-19 (dated by TCRdb to the early 2020s). For the study in its entirety: Samples covering the acute and convalescent phases of COVID-19 were provided by collaborators in the United States, Italy and Spain. Deeply sampled blood TCRbeta repertoires from subjects exposed to, actively infected with, or recovered from COVID-19 were included in the dataset. The repertoires were released in a freely available public database intended as a resource for research on the immune response to SARS-CoV-2. HLA class I and class II types, where available, came from metadata supplied by the sample provider rather than from assay-based typing. The material from the prospective study consisted of cDNA or gDNA derived from T cells, B-cell-depleted T cells, or PBMCs. Samples were obtained from the ongoing ImmuneRACE study (first 160 participants) and from some 1,200 subjects provided by 6 global collaborators. The sample metadata nearly always contained a de-identified subject ID, COVID-19 status, age in years and sex. Here is what the overall study found, with its caveats: How much clinical and demographic metadata was included differed by source and by participant, and the metadata was provided uncurated.

V loses 6 bases of germline sequence and J loses 6 bases, and the interval between the two ends is 18 bases. The CDR3 covers 14 residues, taking in both the cysteine and the phenylalanine. The retained sequence is limited to the CDR3, 42 bases, with the frame set at the first base. CDR1 and CDR2 (LGHNT, FRNRAP) derive from the germline V gene. TCRbeta CDR3 regions were amplified from genomic DNA by means of the immunoSEQ Assay, a bias-controlled multiplex PCR. The paper's processing steps were these. The number of nucleated cells in each sample was estimated from the amplification of reference gene primers within the assay. To quantify the absolute abundance of each unique TCRbeta CDR3 rearrangement, sequence reads were collapsed and filtered. Productive Simpson clonality was computed per sample as the square root of Simpson's diversity index over productive rearrangements. TCRdb provides this immuneACCESS table in a form limited to in-frame rearrangements. Some clones are lacking; in checked studies, under half of them reflect an unresolved V gene, and why the rest are absent is not known. V and J calls and clone size are given by that table; D and trimming were obtained from the DNA. For this sample there are about 150,000 clones; 80% to 90% appear just once. The ten largest clones represent roughly 15% of the sample.

Sequencing was carried out using peripheral blood. In this chain, TRBV12-5 is recombined with TRBJ2-7; possibly the D gene is TRBD2, per 5 matching bases. The sequence was collected from a woman aged 40 to 55 with acute or convalescent COVID-19. In nucleotide form, the sequence is TGTGCTAGTGGCGCTGGGAGCAAGAAGGGCGAGCAGTACTTC. Translation gives CASGAGSKKGEQYF.